The sequence of this T cell receptor (beta chain) was determined in a study of vaccination and CD4 T cells after COVID-19. The treatment was: approximately nine-day PBMC culture with coronavirus spike peptide pools or control peptides (ViraFEST assay). About 1.9 million PBMCs went into each well for culture with 7.5 to 10 IU/ml IL-2 and 7.5 to 10 ug/ml peptide pools. Germline CDR1 is DFQATT and CDR2 is SNEGSKA (reference sequence). The V gene lost 6 bases and the J gene lost 4 bases, with 13 bases spanning the gap. The CDR3 totals 13 residues. As to this clonotype: Its antigen is unidentified.

The Oncomine TCR Beta short-read assay generated sequence data from the DNA of cultured CD4+ T cells. TCRdb used MiXCR to reprocess the PCR reads, holding one entry per CDR3 protein. The sample has fewer than 30,000 distinct CDR3 sequences, about 60% seen once. The chain recombines TRBV20-1 with TRBJ1-5, with D maybe TRBD1 (6 bases). The sequence derives from a human donor who received a COVID-19 vaccine. The sample consisted of CD4+ T cells from blood, cultured in vitro, taken after SARS-CoV-2 vaccination. CDR3 coding DNA: TGCAGTGCAGGGGGGCAGGGTAATCAGCCCCAGCATTTT. Translated: CSAGGQGNQPQHF.